This T cell receptor (beta chain) comes out of a study of blood T cell repertoires in COVID-19. Study as a whole: Researchers got acute and convalescent COVID-19 samples from the United States, Italy and Spain. The analysed material was cDNA or gDNA that came from T cells, B-cell-depleted T cells, or PBMCs.

Methods used by the authors: Estimated nucleated cell counts came from reference gene primer amplification. The protocol was immunoSEQ multiplex PCR, while the TCRdb copy is restricted to in-frame clones and leaves out a portion. The V and J calls and clone size were taken over from that table, and D and trimming were inferred from the DNA. Among fewer than 250,000 clones, roughly 80% were seen once, and the ten largest hold just under 20%. CDR1 is SGHDN, CDR2 FVKESK, per germline. The CDR3 is made up of 11 amino acids. Deletions cut 1 base from V and 7 bases from J, with 4 bases between. The J gene is TRBJ2-5, the V gene TRBV14; D not resolved. Source material: peripheral blood. The clonotype was recovered from a man aged 30 to 45 with active or convalescent COVID-19. The CDR3 DNA reads as TGTGCCAGCAGCCAAGCGGGGACCCAGTACTTC. Translation: CASSQAGTQYF.